The source of this T cell receptor beta chain is a study of T cell responses to AZD1222 COVID-19 vaccine. Across the whole study: Second-dose intervals of approximately 4 or approximately 12 weeks were pooled.

Findings and caveats of the study: Donors were largely white British and mainly female; clonal diversity was possibly underestimated. Elevations in Spike-specific TCR breadth and depth followed administration of two AZD1222 doses.

V lost 3 bases and J 3 bases, leaving 9 bases between the germline ends. CDR3 length: 14 amino acids. The germline V gene encodes CDR1 MDHEN and CDR2 SYDVKM. Repertoires were generated with immunoSEQ multiplex PCR, while TCRdb's copy carries only in-frame clones and drops some. The sample carries around 120,000 clones, approximately 84% recorded once. Comment on this clone: Antigen: not known.

Sample: peripheral blood, taken on day 0 of AZD1222 vaccination. This TCR derives from an adult in good health. V usage is TRBV28 and J usage is TRBJ1-3, with a weak D call TRBD1 (6 bases). The CDR3 sequence is CASSFGRGGNTIYF. The CDR3 DNA follows: TGTGCCAGCAGTTTTGGCAGGGGTGGAAACACCATATATTTT. The full variable domain, completed using reference TRBV28 and TRBJ1-3, is DVKVTQSSRYLVKRTGEKVFLECVQDMDHENMFWYRQDPGLGLRLIYFSYDVKMKEKGDIPEGYSVSREKKERFSLILESASTNQTSMYLCASSFGRGGNTIYFGEGSWLTVV.